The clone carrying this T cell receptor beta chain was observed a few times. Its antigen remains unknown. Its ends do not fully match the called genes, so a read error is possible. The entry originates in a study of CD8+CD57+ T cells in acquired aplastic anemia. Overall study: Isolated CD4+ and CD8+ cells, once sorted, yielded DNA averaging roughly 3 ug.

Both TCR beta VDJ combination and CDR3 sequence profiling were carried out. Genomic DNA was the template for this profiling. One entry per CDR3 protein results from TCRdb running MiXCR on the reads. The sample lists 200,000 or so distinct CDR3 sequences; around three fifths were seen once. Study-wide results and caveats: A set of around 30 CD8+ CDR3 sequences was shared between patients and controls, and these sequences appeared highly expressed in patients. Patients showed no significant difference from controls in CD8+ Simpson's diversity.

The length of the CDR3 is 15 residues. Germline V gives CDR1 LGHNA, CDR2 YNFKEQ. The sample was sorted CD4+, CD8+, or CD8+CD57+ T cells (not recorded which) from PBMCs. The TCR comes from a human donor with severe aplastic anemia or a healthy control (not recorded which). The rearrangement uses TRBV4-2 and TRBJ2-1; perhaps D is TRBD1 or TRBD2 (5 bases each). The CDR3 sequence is CASSPGAVDYNGQFF. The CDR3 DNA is TGTGCCAGCAGCCCCGGGGCCGTTGATTACAATGGGCAGTTCTTC.